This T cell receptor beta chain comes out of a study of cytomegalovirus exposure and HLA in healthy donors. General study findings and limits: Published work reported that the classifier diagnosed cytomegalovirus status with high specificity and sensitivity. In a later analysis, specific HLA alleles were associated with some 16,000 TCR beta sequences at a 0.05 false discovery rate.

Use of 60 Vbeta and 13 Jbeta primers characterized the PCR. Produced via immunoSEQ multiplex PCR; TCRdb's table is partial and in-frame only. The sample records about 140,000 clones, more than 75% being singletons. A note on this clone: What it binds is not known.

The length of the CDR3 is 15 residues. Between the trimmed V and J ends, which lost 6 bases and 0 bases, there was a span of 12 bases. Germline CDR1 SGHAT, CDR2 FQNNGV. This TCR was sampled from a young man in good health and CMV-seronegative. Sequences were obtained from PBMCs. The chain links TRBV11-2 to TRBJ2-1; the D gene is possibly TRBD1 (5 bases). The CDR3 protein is CASSDTGSSYNEQFF. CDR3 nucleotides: TGTGCCAGCAGTGATACAGGCAGCTCCTACAATGAGCAGTTCTTC.